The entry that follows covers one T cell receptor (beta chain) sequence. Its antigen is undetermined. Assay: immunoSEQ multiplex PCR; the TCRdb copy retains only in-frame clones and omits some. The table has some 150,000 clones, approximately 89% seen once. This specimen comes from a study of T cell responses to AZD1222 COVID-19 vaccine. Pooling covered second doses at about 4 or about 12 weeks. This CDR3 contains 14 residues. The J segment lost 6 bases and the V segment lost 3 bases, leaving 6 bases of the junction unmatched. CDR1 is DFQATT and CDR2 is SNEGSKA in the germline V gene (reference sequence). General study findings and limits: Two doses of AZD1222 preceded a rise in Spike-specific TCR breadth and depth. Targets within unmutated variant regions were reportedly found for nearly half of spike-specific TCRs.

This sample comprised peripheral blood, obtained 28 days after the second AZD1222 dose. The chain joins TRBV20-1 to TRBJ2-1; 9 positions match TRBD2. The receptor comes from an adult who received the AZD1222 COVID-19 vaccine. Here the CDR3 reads CSASSGSPLNEQFF. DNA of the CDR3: TGCAGTGCTAGTAGCGGGAGTCCTCTCAATGAGCAGTTCTTC.